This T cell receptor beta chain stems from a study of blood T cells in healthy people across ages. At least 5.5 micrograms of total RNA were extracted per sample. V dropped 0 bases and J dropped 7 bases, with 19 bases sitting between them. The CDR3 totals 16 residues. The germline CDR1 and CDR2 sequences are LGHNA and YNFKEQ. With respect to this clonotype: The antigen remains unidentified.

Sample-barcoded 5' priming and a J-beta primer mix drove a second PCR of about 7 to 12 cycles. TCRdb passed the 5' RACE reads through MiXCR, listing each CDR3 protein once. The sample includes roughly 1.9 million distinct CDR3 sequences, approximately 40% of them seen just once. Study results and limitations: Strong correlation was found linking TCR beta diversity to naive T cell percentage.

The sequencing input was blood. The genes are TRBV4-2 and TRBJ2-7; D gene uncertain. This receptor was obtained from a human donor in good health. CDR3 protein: CASSQDESGSSWEQYF. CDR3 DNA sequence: TGTGCCAGCAGCCAAGATGAGTCAGGCAGCTCGTGGGAGCAGTACTTC.